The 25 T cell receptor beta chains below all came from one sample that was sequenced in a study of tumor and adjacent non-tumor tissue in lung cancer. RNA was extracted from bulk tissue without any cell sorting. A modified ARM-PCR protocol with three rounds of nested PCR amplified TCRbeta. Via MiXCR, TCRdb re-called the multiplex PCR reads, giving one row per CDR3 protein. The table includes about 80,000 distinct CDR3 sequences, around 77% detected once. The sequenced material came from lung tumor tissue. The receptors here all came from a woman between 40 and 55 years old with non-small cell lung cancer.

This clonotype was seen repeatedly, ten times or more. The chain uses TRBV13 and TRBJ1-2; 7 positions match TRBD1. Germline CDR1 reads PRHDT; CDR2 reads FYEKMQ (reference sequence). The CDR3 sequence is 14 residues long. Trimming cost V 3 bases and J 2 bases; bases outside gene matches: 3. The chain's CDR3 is CASSFGQDNYGYTF. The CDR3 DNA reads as TGTGCCAGCAGCTTTGGACAGGACAACTATGGCTACACCTTC.

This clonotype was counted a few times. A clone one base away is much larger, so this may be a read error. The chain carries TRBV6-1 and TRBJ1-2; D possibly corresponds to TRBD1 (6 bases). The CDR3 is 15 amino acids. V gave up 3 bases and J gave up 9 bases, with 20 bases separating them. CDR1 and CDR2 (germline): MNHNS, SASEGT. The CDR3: CASSETNGGRDSYTF. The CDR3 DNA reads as TGTGCCAGCAGTGAGACCAATGGGGGCCGGGATAGCTACACCTTC.

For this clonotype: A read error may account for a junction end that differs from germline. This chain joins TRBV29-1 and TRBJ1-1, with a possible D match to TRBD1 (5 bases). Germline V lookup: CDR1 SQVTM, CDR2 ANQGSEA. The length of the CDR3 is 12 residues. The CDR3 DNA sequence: TGCAGCGTTCTACAAGGGACCACTGAAGTTTTCTTT. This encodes CSVLQGTTEVFF.

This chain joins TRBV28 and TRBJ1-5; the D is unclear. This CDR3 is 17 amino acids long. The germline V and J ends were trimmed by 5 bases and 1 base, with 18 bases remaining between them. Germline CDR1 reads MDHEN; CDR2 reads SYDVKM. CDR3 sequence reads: CASSGKFGIPSNQPQHF. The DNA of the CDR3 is TGTGCCAGCAGTGGGAAATTCGGTATCCCAAGCAATCAGCCCCAGCATTTT.

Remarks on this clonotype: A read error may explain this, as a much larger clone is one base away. Here the CDR3 DNA reads TGTGCCGGCAGCCCTTTGTGGCGGACCAATTACGAGCAGTACTTC. Protein product: CAGSPLWRTNYEQYF. The chain has TRBV11-2 and TRBJ2-7; no definite D call. Germline V gene data show CDR1 as SGHAT and CDR2 as FQNNGV. The CDR3 sequence is 15 residues long.

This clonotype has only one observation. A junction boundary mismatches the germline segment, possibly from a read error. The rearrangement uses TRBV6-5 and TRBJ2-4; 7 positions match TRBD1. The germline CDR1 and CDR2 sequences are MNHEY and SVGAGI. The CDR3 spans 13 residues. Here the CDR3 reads CGSSQTGWNIQYF. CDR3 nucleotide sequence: TGTGGCAGCAGCCAGACAGGGTGGAACATTCAATACTTC.

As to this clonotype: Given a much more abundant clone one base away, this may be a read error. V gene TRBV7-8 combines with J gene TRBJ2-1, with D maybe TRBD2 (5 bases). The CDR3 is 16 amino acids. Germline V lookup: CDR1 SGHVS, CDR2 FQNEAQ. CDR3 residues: CASSLEPGSSYNEQLF. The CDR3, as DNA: TGTGCCAGCAGCTTAGAGCCGGGGAGCTCCTACAATGAGCAGCTCTTC.

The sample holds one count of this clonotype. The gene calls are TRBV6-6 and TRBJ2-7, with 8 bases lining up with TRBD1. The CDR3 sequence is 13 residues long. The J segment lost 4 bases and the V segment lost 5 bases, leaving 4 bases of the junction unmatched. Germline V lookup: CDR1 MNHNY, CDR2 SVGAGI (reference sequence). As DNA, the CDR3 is TGTGCCAGCAGTCCAGGGGGCCAATACGAGCAGTACTTC. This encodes CASSPGGQYEQYF.

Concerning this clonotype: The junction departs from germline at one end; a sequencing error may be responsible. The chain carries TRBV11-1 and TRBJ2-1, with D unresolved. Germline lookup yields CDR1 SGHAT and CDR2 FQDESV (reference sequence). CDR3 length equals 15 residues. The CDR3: CARSPKTRLSNEQLF. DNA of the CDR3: TGTGCCAGGAGCCCTAAGACTCGACTGAGCAATGAGCAGCTCTTC.

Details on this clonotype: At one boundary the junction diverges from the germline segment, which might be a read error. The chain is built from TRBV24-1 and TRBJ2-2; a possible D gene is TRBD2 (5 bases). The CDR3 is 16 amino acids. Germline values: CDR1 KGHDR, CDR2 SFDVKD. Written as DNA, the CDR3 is TGTGCCACCAGTGTTTTGCAGACTAATAACACCGGGGAGCTGTTTTTT. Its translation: CATSVLQTNNTGELFF.

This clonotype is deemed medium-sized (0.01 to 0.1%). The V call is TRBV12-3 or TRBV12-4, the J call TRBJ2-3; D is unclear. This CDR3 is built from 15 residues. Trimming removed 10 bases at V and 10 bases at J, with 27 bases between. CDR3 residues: CATLIPTEGPDAQYF. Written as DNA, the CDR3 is TGTGCCACCTTAATCCCGACCGAAGGCCCGGACGCGCAGTATTTT.

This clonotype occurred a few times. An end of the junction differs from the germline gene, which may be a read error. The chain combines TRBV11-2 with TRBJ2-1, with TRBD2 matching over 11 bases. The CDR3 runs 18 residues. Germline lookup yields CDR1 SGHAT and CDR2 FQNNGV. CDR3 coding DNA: TGTGCCAGTAGCTCGCGCATCATAACTAGCGGGGGTCTAAGGGAGCAGTTCTTC. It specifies CASSSRIITSGGLREQFF. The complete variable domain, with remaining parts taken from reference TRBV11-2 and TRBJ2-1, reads EAGVAQSPRYKIIEKRQSVAFWCNPISGHATLYWYQQILGQGPKLLIQFQNNGVVDDSQLPKDRFSAERLKGVDSTLKIQPAKLEDSAVYLCASSSRIITSGGLREQFFGPGTRLTVL.

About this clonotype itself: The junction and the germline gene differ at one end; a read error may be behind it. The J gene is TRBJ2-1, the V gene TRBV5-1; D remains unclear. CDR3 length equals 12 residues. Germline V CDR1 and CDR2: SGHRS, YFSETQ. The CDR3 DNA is TGCGCCAGCAACGGCGGTCCCCATGAGCAGTCCTTC. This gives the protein CASNGGPHEQSF.

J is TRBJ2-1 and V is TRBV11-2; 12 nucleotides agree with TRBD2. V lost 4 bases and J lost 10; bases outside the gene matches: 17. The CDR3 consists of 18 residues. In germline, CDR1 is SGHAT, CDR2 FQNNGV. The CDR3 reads CASSSRIMTSGGLWEQFF. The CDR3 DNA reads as TGTGCCAGCAGCTCGCGCATCATGACTAGCGGGGGACTATGGGAGCAGTTCTTC.

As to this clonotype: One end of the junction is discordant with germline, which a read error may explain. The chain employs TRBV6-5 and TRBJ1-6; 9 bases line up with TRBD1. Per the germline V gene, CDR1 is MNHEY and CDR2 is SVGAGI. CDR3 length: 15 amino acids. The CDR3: CARNPTGTGNSPLHF. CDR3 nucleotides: TGTGCCCGCAATCCTACCGGGACAGGGAATTCACCGCTCCACTTT.

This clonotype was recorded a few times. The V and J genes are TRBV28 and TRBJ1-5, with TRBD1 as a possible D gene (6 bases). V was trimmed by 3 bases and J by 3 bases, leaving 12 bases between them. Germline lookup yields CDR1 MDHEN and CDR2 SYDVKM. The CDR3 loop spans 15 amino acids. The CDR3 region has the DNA TGTGCCAGCAGTTTTGCGGGGGCCTTCAATCAGCCCCAGCATTTT. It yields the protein CASSFAGAFNQPQHF. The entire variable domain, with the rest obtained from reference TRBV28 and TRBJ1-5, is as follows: DVKVTQSSRYLVKRTGEKVFLECVQDMDHENMFWYRQDPGLGLRLIYFSYDVKMKEKGDIPEGYSVSREKKERFSLILESASTNQTSMYLCASSFAGAFNQPQHFGDGTRLSIL.

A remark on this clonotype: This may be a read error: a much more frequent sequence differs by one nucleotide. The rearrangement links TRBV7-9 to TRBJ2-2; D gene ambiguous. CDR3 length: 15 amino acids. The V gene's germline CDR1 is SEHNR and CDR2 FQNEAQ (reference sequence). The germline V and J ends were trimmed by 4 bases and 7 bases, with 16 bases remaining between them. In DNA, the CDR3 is TGTGCCAGCAGCTCCCGACCCCTTGAGGTCGGGGAGCTGTTTTTT. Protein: CASSSRPLEVGELFF. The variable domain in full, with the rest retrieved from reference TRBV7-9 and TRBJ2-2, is DTGVSQNPRHKITKRGQNVTFRCDPISEHNRLYWYRQTLGQGPEFLTYFQNEAQLEKSRLLSDRFSAERPKGSFSTLEIQRTEQGDSAMYLCASSSRPLEVGELFFGEGSRLTVL.

CDR3 sequence reads: CASSLGGREDSPLHF. As DNA, the CDR3 is TGTGCCAGCAGCTTAGGGGGCAGGGAAGACTCACCCCTCCACTTT. J is TRBJ1-6 and V is TRBV7-9; D may be TRBD1 (5 bases). The ends were cut back, 1 base at V and 10 bases at J, with 14 bases in the middle. Germline CDR1 is SEHNR and CDR2 is FQNEAQ (reference sequence). There are 15 residues in the CDR3.

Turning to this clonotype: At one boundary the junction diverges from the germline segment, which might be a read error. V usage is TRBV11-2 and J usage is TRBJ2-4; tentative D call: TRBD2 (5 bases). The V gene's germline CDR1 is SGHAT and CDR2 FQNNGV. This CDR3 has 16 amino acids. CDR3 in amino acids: CASSPGWELAKNIQYF. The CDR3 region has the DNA TGTGCCAGCAGCCCGGGGTGGGAGTTAGCCAAGAACATTCAGTATTTC.

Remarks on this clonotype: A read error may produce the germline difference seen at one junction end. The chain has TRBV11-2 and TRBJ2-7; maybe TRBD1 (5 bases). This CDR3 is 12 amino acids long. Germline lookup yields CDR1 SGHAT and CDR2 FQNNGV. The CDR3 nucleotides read TGTGCTAGCAGCCGTGGGGTACAGGTGCAGTACTTC. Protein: CASSRGVQVQYF.

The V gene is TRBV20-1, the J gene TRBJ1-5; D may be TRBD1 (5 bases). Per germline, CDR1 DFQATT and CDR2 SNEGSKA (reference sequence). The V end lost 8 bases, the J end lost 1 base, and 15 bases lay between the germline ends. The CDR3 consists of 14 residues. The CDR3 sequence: CSIPGKMSNQPQHF. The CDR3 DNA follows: TGCAGTATCCCAGGGAAAATGAGCAATCAGCCCCAGCATTTT.

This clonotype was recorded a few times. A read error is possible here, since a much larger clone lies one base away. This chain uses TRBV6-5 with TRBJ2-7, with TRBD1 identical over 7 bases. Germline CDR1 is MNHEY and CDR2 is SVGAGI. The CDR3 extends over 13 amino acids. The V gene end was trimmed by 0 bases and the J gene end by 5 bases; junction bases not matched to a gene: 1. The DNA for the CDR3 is TGTGCCAGCAGTTACTCGACAGGGCACGAGCAGTACTTC. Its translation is CASSYSTGHEQYF.

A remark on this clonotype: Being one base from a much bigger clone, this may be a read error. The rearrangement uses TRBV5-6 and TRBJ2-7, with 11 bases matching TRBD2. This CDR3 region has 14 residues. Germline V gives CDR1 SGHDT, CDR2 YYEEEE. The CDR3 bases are TGTACCAGCAGCGTAAGACTAGCGGGAAACGAGCAGTACTTC. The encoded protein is CTSSVRLAGNEQYF.

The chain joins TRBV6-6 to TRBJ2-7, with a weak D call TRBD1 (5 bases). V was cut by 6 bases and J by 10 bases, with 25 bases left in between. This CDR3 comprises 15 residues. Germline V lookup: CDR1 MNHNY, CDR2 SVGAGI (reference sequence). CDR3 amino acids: CASSLGLQAYYKQYF. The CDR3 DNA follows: TGTGCCAGCAGCCTGGGCCTACAGGCCTACTACAAACAGTACTTC.

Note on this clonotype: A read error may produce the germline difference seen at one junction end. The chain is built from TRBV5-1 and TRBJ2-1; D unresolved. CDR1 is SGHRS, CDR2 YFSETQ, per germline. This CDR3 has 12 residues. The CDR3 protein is CPSNGGPHEQFF. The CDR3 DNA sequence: TGCCCCAGCAACGGCGGTCCCCATGAGCAGTTCTTC.